This is a list of T cell receptor beta chains from one sample in a study of preoperative IRX-2 immunotherapy in early breast cancer. The method was immunoSEQ multiplex PCR; TCRdb's version includes in-frame clones alone and lacks a portion of them. The sample records about 98,000 clones, roughly 89% being singletons. The starting material was tumor tissue, obtained after IRX-2 immunotherapy. The receptors shown here come from a human donor with breast cancer. Each CDR3 is given with its conserved first and last residue. D genes are given only for firm matches. Not every row has a clone size; where given, it reads once, few, many or a size class.

j_call: TRBJ2-1; v_call: TRBV6-8; d_call: TRBD2; clone_size: once; cdr3_aa: CASSSSGGTYNEQFF; cdr3_nt: TGTGCCAGCAGTTCTAGCGGGGGAACCTACAATGAGCAGTTCTTC
j_call: TRBJ2-7; v_call: TRBV5-1; d_call: .; clone_size: .; cdr3_aa: CASSLNRDRSYEQYF; cdr3_nt: TGCGCCAGCAGCTTGAACAGGGACCGCTCCTACGAGCAGTACTTC
j_call: TRBJ2-7; v_call: TRBV5-1; d_call: TRBD2; clone_size: .; cdr3_aa: CASSRDMTSPHEQYF; cdr3_nt: TGCGCCAGCAGCCGAGACATGACTAGCCCCCACGAGCAGTACTTC
j_call: TRBJ1-3; v_call: TRBV6-8; d_call: TRBD1; clone_size: once; cdr3_aa: CASSYSGDRAGNTIYF; cdr3_nt: TGTGCCAGCAGTTACTCGGGAGACAGGGCTGGAAACACCATATATTTT
j_call: TRBJ2-7; v_call: TRBV6-1; d_call: .; clone_size: once; cdr3_aa: CASSEDGSGEQYF; cdr3_nt: TGTGCCAGCAGTGAAGACGGCTCGGGAGAGCAGTACTTC
j_call: TRBJ1-6; v_call: TRBV19; d_call: TRBD1; clone_size: .; cdr3_aa: CASSNRGSSPLHF; cdr3_nt: TGTGCCAGTAGTAACAGGGGAAGCTCACCCCTCCACTTT
j_call: TRBJ1-1; v_call: TRBV14; d_call: .; clone_size: .; cdr3_aa: CASSQGTSAFF; cdr3_nt: TGTGCCAGCAGCCAGGGAACTAGCGCTTTCTTT
j_call: TRBJ2-7; v_call: TRBV10-2; d_call: .; clone_size: once; cdr3_aa: CASSESQTIPPQYF; cdr3_nt: TGCGCCAGCAGTGAGTCCCAGACCATCCCACCGCAGTACTTC
j_call: TRBJ2-1; v_call: TRBV5-1; d_call: TRBD1; clone_size: few; cdr3_aa: CASSFFYRGTVNEQFF; cdr3_nt: TGCGCCAGCAGCTTTTTTTACAGGGGAACGGTCAATGAGCAGTTCTTC
j_call: TRBJ2-2; v_call: TRBV19; d_call: .; clone_size: .; cdr3_aa: CASRPGPTTNTGELFF; cdr3_nt: TGTGCCAGTAGACCCGGGCCTACCACGAACACCGGGGAGCTGTTTTTT
j_call: TRBJ1-1; v_call: TRBV4-1; d_call: .; clone_size: .; cdr3_aa: CASSQGLRNTEAFF; cdr3_nt: TGCGCCAGCAGCCAGGGACTCCGGAACACTGAAGCTTTCTTT
j_call: TRBJ2-7; v_call: TRBV6-8; d_call: TRBD2; clone_size: .; cdr3_aa: CASSAGRNEQYF; cdr3_nt: TGTGCCAGCTCAGCGGGGAGGAACGAGCAGTACTTC
j_call: TRBJ1-5; v_call: TRBV19; d_call: .; clone_size: once; cdr3_aa: CASSTADQPQHF; cdr3_nt: TGTGCCAGTAGTACTGCGGACCAGCCCCAGCATTTT
j_call: TRBJ1-1; v_call: TRBV5-1; d_call: .; clone_size: once; cdr3_aa: CASSLAAGLRTEAFF; cdr3_nt: TGCGCCAGCAGCTTGGCCGCAGGGCTACGTACTGAAGCTTTCTTT
j_call: TRBJ2-3; v_call: TRBV11-3; d_call: TRBD2; clone_size: .; cdr3_aa: CASSPEAGIGTDTQYF; cdr3_nt: TGTGCCAGCAGCCCCGAAGCGGGAATCGGCACAGATACGCAGTATTTT
j_call: TRBJ2-1; v_call: TRBV28; d_call: .; clone_size: few; cdr3_aa: CASSRTKTQYGQFF; cdr3_nt: TGTGCCAGCAGCCGAACTAAGACCCAGTATGGGCAGTTCTTC
j_call: TRBJ1-2; v_call: TRBV25-1; d_call: .; clone_size: .; cdr3_aa: CASTRTGYGYTF; cdr3_nt: TGTGCCAGCACCCGGACTGGGTATGGCTACACCTTC
j_call: TRBJ1-6; v_call: TRBV5-1; d_call: .; clone_size: .; cdr3_aa: CASSFNLGHSQPLHF; cdr3_nt: TGCGCCAGCAGCTTCAACTTAGGACATTCTCAACCCCTCCACTTT
j_call: TRBJ2-7; v_call: TRBV18; d_call: .; clone_size: .; cdr3_aa: CASSKEGMGSYEQYF; cdr3_nt: TGTGCCAGCTCCAAGGAGGGGATGGGGTCCTACGAGCAGTACTTC
j_call: TRBJ2-5; v_call: TRBV11-3; d_call: TRBD1; clone_size: few; cdr3_aa: CASSLGDRQETQYF; cdr3_nt: TGTGCCAGCAGCTTAGGGGACAGACAAGAGACCCAGTACTTC
j_call: TRBJ2-7; v_call: TRBV6-8; d_call: TRBD1; clone_size: .; cdr3_aa: CAISAQGALEQYF; cdr3_nt: TGTGCCATCAGTGCGCAGGGGGCTCTCGAGCAGTACTTC
j_call: TRBJ2-7; v_call: TRBV6-8; d_call: .; clone_size: .; cdr3_aa: CASSRRTSTYEQYF; cdr3_nt: TGTGCCAGCAGCCGACGGACTTCAACCTACGAGCAGTACTTC
j_call: TRBJ1-3; v_call: TRBV30; d_call: TRBD1; clone_size: .; cdr3_aa: CAWSVRTGAGNTIYF; cdr3_nt: TGTGCCTGGAGTGTACGGACAGGGGCTGGAAACACCATATATTTT
j_call: TRBJ2-2; v_call: TRBV5-1; d_call: .; clone_size: .; cdr3_aa: CASSFDGTITGELFF; cdr3_nt: TGCGCCAGCAGCTTCGACGGGACAATCACCGGGGAGCTGTTTTTT
j_call: TRBJ2-7; v_call: TRBV19; d_call: TRBD1; clone_size: .; cdr3_aa: CASSEPNRGEQYF; cdr3_nt: TGTGCCAGTAGTGAACCTAACAGGGGCGAGCAGTACTTC
j_call: TRBJ2-1; v_call: TRBV19; d_call: .; clone_size: few; cdr3_aa: CASSIINGSIVFYNEQFF; cdr3_nt: TGTGCCAGTAGTATAATTAACGGGAGCATCGTATTTTACAATGAGCAGTTCTTC
j_call: TRBJ1-6; v_call: TRBV11-3; d_call: .; clone_size: medium-sized; cdr3_aa: CASRKYSGSNSPLHF; cdr3_nt: TGTGCCAGCAGGAAATATTCAGGCTCGAATTCACCCCTCCACTTT
j_call: TRBJ1-2; v_call: TRBV19; d_call: .; clone_size: .; cdr3_aa: CASTKDNYGYTF; cdr3_nt: TGTGCCAGTACCAAGGACAACTATGGCTACACCTTC
j_call: TRBJ2-1; v_call: TRBV6-8; d_call: .; clone_size: few; cdr3_aa: CASSSMGGAYNEQFF; cdr3_nt: TGTGCCAGCAGTTCTATGGGGGGCGCCTACAATGAGCAGTTCTTC